This TCR beta chain was identified during a study of shared clonotypes between healthy human individuals. Study-wide findings and caveats: Only blood was sampled, and tissue TCR repertoires likely differ from blood ones.

Healthy HIV-negative adults without recent acute infections or vaccinations served as donors. Genomic DNA from unsorted samples was obtained from 70 million to 95 million PBMCs (per sample). Per the original methods: There were no quality scores in the junction-only immunoSEQ sequences, so filtering differed. The method was immunoSEQ multiplex PCR; TCRdb's version includes in-frame clones alone and lacks a portion of them. D and trimming were read from the DNA, whereas the V and J calls and clone size are those reported in that table. Among fewer than 650,000 clones, approximately 80% were seen once, and the ten largest hold under 15%. V lost 4 bases and J 0 bases, leaving 7 bases between the germline ends. The CDR3 loop spans 15 amino acids. Looked up from germline, CDR1 is SNHLY and CDR2 is FYNNEI. For this clone: What it recognizes is unknown.

V usage is TRBV2 and J usage is TRBJ2-6; D is ambiguous. This clonotype was obtained from a middle-aged woman in good health. Some clones in this sample may be carry-over from other donors' samples. The sample taken for sequencing was PBMCs. The DNA of the CDR3 is TGTGCCAGCAGTGGCAGGAGCTCTGGGGCCAACGTCCTGACTTTC. This translates into CASSGRSSGANVLTF.